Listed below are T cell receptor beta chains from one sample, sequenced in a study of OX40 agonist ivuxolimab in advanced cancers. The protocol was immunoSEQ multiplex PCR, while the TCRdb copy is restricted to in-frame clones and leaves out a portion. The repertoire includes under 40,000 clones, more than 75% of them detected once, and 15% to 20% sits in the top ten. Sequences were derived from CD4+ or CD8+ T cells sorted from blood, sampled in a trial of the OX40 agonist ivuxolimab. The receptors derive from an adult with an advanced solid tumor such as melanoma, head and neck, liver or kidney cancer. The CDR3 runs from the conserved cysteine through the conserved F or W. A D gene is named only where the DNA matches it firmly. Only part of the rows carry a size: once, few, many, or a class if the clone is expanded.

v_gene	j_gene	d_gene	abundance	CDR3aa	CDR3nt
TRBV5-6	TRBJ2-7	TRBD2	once	CASIPAGGGMREQYF	TGTGCCAGCATTCCGGCCGGGGGGGGAATGCGCGAGCAGTACTTC
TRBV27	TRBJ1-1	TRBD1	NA	CASTATGENTEAFF	TGTGCCAGCACCGCGACAGGGGAGAACACTGAAGCTTTCTTT
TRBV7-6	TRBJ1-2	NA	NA	CASSLGQEHGYTF	TGTGCCAGCAGCTTAGGGCAGGAGCATGGCTACACCTTC
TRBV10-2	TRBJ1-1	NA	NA	CASSESSQLNTEAFF	TGCGCCAGCAGTGAGTCGTCCCAGCTGAACACTGAAGCTTTCTTT
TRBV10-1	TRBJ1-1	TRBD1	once	CASSESRDRGLVTEAFF	TGCGCCAGCAGTGAGTCGAGGGACAGGGGGCTTGTGACTGAAGCTTTCTTT
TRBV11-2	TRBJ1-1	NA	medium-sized	CASSLARENTEAFF	TGTGCCAGCAGCTTAGCACGGGAGAACACTGAAGCTTTCTTT
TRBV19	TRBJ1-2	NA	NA	CASIPGSYYGYTF	TGTGCCAGTATCCCGGGGAGCTACTATGGCTACACCTTC
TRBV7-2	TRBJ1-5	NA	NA	CASSLEYWDGNSNQPQHF	TGTGCCAGCAGCTTGGAATACTGGGACGGAAATAGCAATCAGCCCCAGCATTTT
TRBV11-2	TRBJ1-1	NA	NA	CASGVGDTEAFF	TGTGCCAGCGGCGTGGGGGACACTGAAGCTTTCTTT
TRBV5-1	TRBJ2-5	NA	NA	CASSAHDLGETQYF	TGCGCCAGCAGCGCCCACGACCTAGGGGAGACCCAGTACTTC
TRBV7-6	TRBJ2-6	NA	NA	CASSFNEGPGGANVLTF	TGTGCCAGCAGCTTCAACGAGGGGCCTGGTGGGGCCAACGTCCTGACTTTC
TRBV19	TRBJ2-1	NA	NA	CASSRLGASNEQFF	TGTGCCAGTAGTAGACTAGGGGCCTCCAATGAGCAGTTCTTC
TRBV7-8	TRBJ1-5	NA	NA	CASSSNGGPQPQHF	TGTGCCAGCAGCTCGAACGGTGGGCCGCAGCCCCAGCATTTT
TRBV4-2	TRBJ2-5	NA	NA	CASSQQETQYF	TGTGCCAGCAGCCAACAAGAGACCCAGTACTTC
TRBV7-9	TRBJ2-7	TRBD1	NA	CASSSGQGVYEQYF	TGTGCCAGCAGCTCGGGACAGGGAGTCTACGAGCAGTACTTC
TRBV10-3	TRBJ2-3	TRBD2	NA	CAISESTRGGRSTDTQYF	TGTGCCATCAGTGAGTCGACTCGGGGGGGGCGTAGCACAGATACGCAGTATTTT
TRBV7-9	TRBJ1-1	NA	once	CASSGAAMNTEAFF	TGTGCCAGCAGCGGGGCGGCCATGAACACTGAAGCTTTCTTT
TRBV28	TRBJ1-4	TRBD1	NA	CASSLGGDSGEKLFF	TGTGCCAGCAGTTTAGGGGGGGACAGCGGTGAAAAACTGTTTTTT
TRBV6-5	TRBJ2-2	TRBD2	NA	CASSYISGANTGELFF	TGTGCCAGCAGTTATATTAGCGGGGCGAACACCGGGGAGCTGTTTTTT
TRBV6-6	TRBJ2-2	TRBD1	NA	CASSYIQGVAGELFF	TGTGCCAGCAGTTACATCCAGGGGGTGGCCGGGGAGCTGTTTTTT
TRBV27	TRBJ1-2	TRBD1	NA	CASSQQGNYGYTF	TGTGCCAGCAGTCAACAGGGGAACTATGGCTACACCTTC
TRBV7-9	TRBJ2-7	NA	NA	CASSSYATGGGEQYF	TGTGCCAGCAGCTCATACGCCACAGGGGGAGGGGAGCAGTACTTC
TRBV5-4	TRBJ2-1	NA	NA	CASSSSGDNEQFF	TGTGCCAGCAGCTCTTCCGGGGACAATGAGCAGTTCTTC
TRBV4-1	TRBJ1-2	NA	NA	CASSQDRAQGGYTF	TGCGCCAGCAGCCAAGATCGGGCCCAGGGTGGCTACACCTTC